This T cell receptor beta chain was observed in a study of T cells in Graves' hyperthyroidism and ophthalmopathy (dated by TCRdb to between 2018 and 2020). Context from the whole study: To identify TCR V-J signatures that set the groups apart, the researchers used a discovery cohort of more than 95 patients, made up of some 41 with Graves' ophthalmopathy and 57 with stable Graves' hyperthyroidism. The paper describes TCR Vbeta CDR3 sequencing of 130 to 150 peripheral blood samples, made up of 43 ophthalmopathy patients, 70 to 75 hyperthyroidism patients and 17 progressor patients. The 90 or so discovery patients were randomly split 7:3 into training and test sets. Thyroid tissue and blood T-cell repertoires from over 5 Graves' hyperthyroidism patients were also compared in the study. Once sampling was done, hyperthyroidism patients were given methimazole at a starting dose of 30 mg daily, whereas ophthalmopathy patients were given high-dose intravenous methylprednisolone. Whether ophthalmopathy could be predicted prospectively was tested in an independent validation cohort made up of fewer than 20 hyperthyroidism patients plus 17 patients who later progressed to ophthalmopathy.

Amplification of TCR beta CDR3 regions was carried out from RNA transcripts. The TCR CDR3 was subjected to a first round of RT-PCR using the HTBI primer set and the Qiagen OneStep RT-PCR kit. Libraries were constructed in a second round of multiplex PCR, after which size selection and purification were carried out. The libraries were sequenced on an Illumina HiSeq2000 using paired-end 100 bp reads. In the paper's pipeline: SOAPnuke was used to process the raw data, throwing out any read that contained adapters or uncalled bases, had a mean Phred below 15, or lacked an exact constant-primer or identifier match. High-quality paired reads were merged using COPE v1.2.5, and each unique nucleotide sequence was defined as a clonotype. Clonotypes were aligned to IMGT TRBV, TRBD and TRBJ reference segments using MiTCR v1.1. The analysis included only V-J combinations with a frequency above 0.0001, which together covered 99% to 99.2% of the repertoires. A TCS score was defined as the ratio between F50 (clonal expansion) and ExV (chaos), using BLOSUM62-based TCRdist between CDR3 peptides within each V-J. Welch's t-statistics and random forest reduced approximately 520 V-J features to about 13, which were used in a naive Bayes classifier (R e1071). The similarity between thyroid and blood repertoires was quantified using the Morisita-Horn index. Clones were called with MiXCR by TCRdb after fastp trimmed the public reads at Q25, and only in-frame beta chains were retained. Each CDR3 protein gets just one entry, which takes the most common genes and DNA from the rows behind it. V and J calls and clone size were set by TCRdb, not the authors. The sample yields about 540,000 distinct CDR3 sequences; under 60% were counted once. The ten largest clones capture 7.5% to 8.5% of the sample.

Beyond this particular receptor, the publication reports: During validation, the model predicted progression to ophthalmopathy a median of approximately 6 months ahead of onset, with around 71% sensitivity and 72% to 80% specificity. No statistical method was used to fix the sample size in advance, and group allocation was not hidden from the investigators. Most expanded thyroid clonotypes (frequency above 0.001) were also detected in blood, a finding suggesting that blood repertoires may reflect thyroid immune responses. Ophthalmopathy was separated from stable hyperthyroidism by a 13 V-J signature model, with approximately 89% sensitivity and roughly 84% specificity obtained in cross-validation and 80%/75% obtained in testing.

This clonotype was seen only a few times. No antigen is known for it. There are no base qualities to consult, and no much larger clone falls within one base. From its cysteine to its phenylalanine, the CDR3 spans 13 amino acids. Solely the CDR3 DNA is kept, with 39 bases framed from the first base. Taken from the germline V gene (reference sequence), the CDR1 and CDR2 loops are DFQATT and SNEGSKA. V is reduced by 4 bases and J by 6 bases, leaving a spacing of 14 bases between them. Graves' hyperthyroidism was defined as stable when no progression to ophthalmopathy occurred over 18 months of follow-up. The hyperthyroidism patients were between 18 and 65 years old and newly diagnosed, with a disease duration of less than 2 months. Patients with uncontrolled infections, other autoimmune diseases, pregnancy or lactation were excluded. Diagnoses were based on clinical symptoms, serum thyroxine and TRAb, thyroid ultrasound and orbital computed tomography. Total RNA was extracted using Trizol reagent, and RNA quality was assessed on an Agilent 2100 Bioanalyzer.

The clonotype was recovered from a woman under 30 with Graves' hyperthyroidism. Sequenced input: peripheral blood or thyroid tissue (not recorded which). The sequence joins TRBV20-1 to TRBJ2-3; the D gene cannot be resolved reliably. Read as DNA, the sequence is TGCAGTGCTACCCACGGTTTCGAGGATACGCAGTATTTT. The encoded protein is CSATHGFEDTQYF.